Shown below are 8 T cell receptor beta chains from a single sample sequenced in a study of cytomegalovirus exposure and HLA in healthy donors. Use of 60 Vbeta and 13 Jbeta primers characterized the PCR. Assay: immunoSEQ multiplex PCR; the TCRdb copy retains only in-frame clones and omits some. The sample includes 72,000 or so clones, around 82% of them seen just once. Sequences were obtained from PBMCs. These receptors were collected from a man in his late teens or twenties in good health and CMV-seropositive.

The CDR3 sequence: CASSPVVSMNTEAFF. CDR3 nucleotides: TGTGCCAGCAGCCCGGTAGTGTCTATGAACACTGAAGCTTTCTTT. The chain combines TRBV7-2 with TRBJ1-1; D not certain. V dropped 5 bases and J dropped 0 bases, with 13 bases sitting between them. The CDR3 runs 15 residues. Germline V gene sequence: CDR1 SGHTA, CDR2 FQGNSA.

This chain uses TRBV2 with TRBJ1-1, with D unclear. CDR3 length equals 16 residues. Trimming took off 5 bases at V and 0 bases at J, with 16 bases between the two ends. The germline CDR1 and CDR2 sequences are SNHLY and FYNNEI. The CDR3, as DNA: TGTGCCAGCAGTAAGCGAGCGGTGGGGATGAACACTGAAGCTTTCTTT. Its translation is CASSKRAVGMNTEAFF.

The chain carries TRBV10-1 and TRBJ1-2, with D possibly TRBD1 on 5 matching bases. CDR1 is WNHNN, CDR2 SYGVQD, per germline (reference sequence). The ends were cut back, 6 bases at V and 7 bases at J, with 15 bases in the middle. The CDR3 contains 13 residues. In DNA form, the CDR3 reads TGCGCCAGCAGCCCAGGGAGGGACGTTGGCTACACCTTC. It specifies CASSPGRDVGYTF.

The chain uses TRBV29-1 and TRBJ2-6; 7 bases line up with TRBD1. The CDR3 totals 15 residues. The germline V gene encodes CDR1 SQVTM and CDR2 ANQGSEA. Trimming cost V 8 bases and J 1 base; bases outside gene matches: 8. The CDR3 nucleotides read TGCAGCCCGGACAGGACCTGTTCTGGGGCCAACGTCCTGACTTTC. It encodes CSPDRTCSGANVLTF.

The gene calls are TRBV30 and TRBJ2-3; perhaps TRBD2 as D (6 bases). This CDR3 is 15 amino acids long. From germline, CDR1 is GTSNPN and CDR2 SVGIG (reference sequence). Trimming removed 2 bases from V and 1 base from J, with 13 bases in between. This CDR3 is CAWSPGGRRTDTQYF. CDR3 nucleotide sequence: TGTGCCTGGAGTCCCGGAGGGCGCCGCACAGATACGCAGTATTTT.

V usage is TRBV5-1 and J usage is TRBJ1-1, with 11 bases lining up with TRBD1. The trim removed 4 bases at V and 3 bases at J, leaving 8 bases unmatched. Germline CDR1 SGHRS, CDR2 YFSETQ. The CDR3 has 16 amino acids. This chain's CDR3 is CASSTSGTGGYTEAFF. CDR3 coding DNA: TGCGCCAGCAGCACCTCCGGGACAGGGGGTTACACTGAAGCTTTCTTT.

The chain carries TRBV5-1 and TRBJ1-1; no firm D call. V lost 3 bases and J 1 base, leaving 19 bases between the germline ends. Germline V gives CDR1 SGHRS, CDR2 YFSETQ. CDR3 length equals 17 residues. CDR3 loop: CASSYSTSSVTNTEAFF. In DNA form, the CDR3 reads TGCGCCAGCAGCTATTCCACCTCCTCAGTTACGAACACTGAAGCTTTCTTT.

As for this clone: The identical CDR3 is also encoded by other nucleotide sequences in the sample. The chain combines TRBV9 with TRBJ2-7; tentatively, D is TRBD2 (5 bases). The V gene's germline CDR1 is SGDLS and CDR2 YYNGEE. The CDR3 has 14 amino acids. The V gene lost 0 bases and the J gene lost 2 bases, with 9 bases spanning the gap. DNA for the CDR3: TGTGCCAGCAGCGTAGGGGGTAGCGCCTACGAGCAGTACTTC. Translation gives CASSVGGSAYEQYF. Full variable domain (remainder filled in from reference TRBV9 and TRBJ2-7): DSGVTQTPKHLITATGQRVTLRCSPRSGDLSVYWYQQSLDQGLQFLIQYYNGEERAKGNILERFSAQQFPDLHSELNLSSLELGDSALYFCASSVGGSAYEQYFGPGTRLTVT.